The subject of this entry is one TCR beta chain. The sample belongs to a study of cytomegalovirus exposure and HLA in healthy donors. V shed 3 bases, J shed 2 bases, and the junction held 4 bases outside the gene matches. From germline, CDR1 is MGHDK and CDR2 SYGVNS. CDR3 size: 16 residues. Primers: 60 Vbeta forward and 13 Jbeta reverse. Profiling relied on immunoSEQ multiplex PCR, and the TCRdb table lists in-frame clones only, not all of them. The table lists some 130,000 clones, 75% to 85% of them singletons. The chain recombines TRBV25-1 with TRBJ2-1; 10 nucleotides line up with TRBD1. The origin of this receptor is a man aged 25-45 years in good health and CMV-seronegative. The sample was PBMCs. CDR3 in DNA: TGTGCCAGCAGTGACATCGGGACAGGGGCCTACAATGAGCAGTTCTTC. The encoded protein is CASSDIGTGAYNEQFF.